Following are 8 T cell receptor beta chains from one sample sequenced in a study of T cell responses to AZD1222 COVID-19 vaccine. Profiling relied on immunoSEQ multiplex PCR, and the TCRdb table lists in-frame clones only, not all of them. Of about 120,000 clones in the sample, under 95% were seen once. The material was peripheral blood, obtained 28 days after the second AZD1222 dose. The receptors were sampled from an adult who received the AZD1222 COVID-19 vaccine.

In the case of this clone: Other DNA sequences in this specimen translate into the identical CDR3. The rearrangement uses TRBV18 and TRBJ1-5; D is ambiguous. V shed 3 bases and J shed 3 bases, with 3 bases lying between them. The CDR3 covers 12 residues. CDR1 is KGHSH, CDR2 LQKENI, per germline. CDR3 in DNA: TGTGCCAGCTCACCCGACAATCAGCCCCAGCATTTT. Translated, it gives CASSPDNQPQHF.

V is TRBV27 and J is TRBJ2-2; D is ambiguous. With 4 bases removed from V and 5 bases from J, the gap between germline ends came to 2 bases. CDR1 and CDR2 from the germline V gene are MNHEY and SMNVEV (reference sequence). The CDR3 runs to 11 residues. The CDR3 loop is CASSSTGELFF. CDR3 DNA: TGTGCCAGCAGTTCGACCGGGGAGCTGTTTTTT.

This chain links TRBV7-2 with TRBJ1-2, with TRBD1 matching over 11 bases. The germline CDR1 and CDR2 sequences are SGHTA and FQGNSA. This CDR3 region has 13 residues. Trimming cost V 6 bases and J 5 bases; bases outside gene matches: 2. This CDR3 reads CASRGTGGYGYTF. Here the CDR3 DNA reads TGTGCCAGCAGGGGGACAGGGGGTTATGGCTACACCTTC.

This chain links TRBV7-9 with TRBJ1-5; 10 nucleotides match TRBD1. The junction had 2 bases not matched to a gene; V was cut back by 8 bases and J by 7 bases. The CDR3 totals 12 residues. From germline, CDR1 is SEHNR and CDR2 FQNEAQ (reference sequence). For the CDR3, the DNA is TGTGCCAGCGGGACAGGGGTCCAGCCCCAGCATTTT. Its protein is CASGTGVQPQHF.

The DNA of the CDR3 is TGTGCCAGCAGCCTACGGCCTGGGGCCCCCAATGAGCAGTTCTTC. This sequence encodes CASSLRPGAPNEQFF. The genes are TRBV3-1 (or the pseudogene TRBV3-2) and TRBJ2-1; D is possibly TRBD1 (5 bases). V was pared by 4 bases and J by 6 bases, with 16 bases between. Germline-derived CDR1 and CDR2 are LGHDT and YNNKEL (reference sequence). This CDR3 has 15 amino acids.

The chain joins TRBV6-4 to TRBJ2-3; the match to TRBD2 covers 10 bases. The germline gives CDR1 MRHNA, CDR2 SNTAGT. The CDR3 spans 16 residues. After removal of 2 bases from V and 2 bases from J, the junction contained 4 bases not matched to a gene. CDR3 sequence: CASSDELAGFTDTQYF. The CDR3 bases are TGTGCCAGCAGTGACGAACTAGCGGGATTCACAGATACGCAGTATTTT.

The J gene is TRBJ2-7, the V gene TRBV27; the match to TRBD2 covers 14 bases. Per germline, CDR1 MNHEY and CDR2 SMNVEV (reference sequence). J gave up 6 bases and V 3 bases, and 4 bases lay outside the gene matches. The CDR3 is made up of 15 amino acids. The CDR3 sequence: CASSLTSGGAGEQYF. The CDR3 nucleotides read TGTGCCAGCAGTTTGACTAGCGGGGGGGCAGGCGAGCAGTACTTC.

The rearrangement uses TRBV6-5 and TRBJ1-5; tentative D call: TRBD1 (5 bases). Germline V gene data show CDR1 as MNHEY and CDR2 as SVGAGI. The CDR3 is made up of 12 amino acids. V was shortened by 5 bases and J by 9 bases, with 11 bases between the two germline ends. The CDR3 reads CASSLGAGPQHF. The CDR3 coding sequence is TGTGCCAGCAGTCTTGGGGCCGGGCCCCAGCATTTT.